Below are 30 T cell receptor beta chains sequenced from a single sample in a study of T cell responses to AZD1222 COVID-19 vaccine. The table came from immunoSEQ multiplex PCR; TCRdb's copy has only in-frame clones and leaves some out. The profile shows about 140,000 clones, 90% of them singletons. The source material was peripheral blood, sampled on day 0 of AZD1222 vaccination. The receptors were gathered from an adult in good health.

The chain carries TRBV2 and TRBJ1-2; D remains unclear. The V gene's germline CDR1 is SNHLY and CDR2 FYNNEI. There are 15 residues in the CDR3. V dropped 1 base and J dropped 7 bases, with 16 bases sitting between them. CDR3 DNA: TGTGCCAGCAGTGAAGAGTGGAAAGGGAACACTGGCTACACCTTC. Amino acids: CASSEEWKGNTGYTF.

The V and J genes are TRBV5-1 and TRBJ2-7, with D unresolved. Germline assignment: CDR1 SGHRS and CDR2 YFSETQ. The CDR3 is 14 amino acids. The V and J ends lost 0 bases and 3 bases respectively, with 10 bases between them. The CDR3, as DNA: TGCGCCAGCAGCTTGGAAGGGCCCTACTACGAGCAGTACTTC. Its translation is CASSLEGPYYEQYF. Together with reference TRBV5-1 and TRBJ2-7, the CDR3 gives the full variable domain: KAGVTQTPRYLIKTRGQQVTLSCSPISGHRSVSWYQQTPGQGLQFLFEYFSETQRNKGNFPGRFSGRQFSNSRSEMNVSTLELGDSALYLCASSLEGPYYEQYFGPGTRLTVT.

The CDR3 loop reads CASTPNAVGEKLFF. The CDR3 DNA reads TGTGCCAGCACCCCGAATGCGGTGGGAGAAAAACTGTTTTTT. The chain employs TRBV2 and TRBJ1-4; D not certain. V dropped 7 bases and J dropped 8 bases, with 17 bases sitting between them. Germline V gene lookup returns CDR1 SNHLY and CDR2 FYNNEI. This CDR3 contains 14 residues. The full variable domain, in which reference TRBV2 and TRBJ1-4 provide the parts outside the CDR3, is EPEVTQTPSHQVTQMGQEVILRCVPISNHLYFYWYRQILGQKVEFLVSFYNNEISEKSEIFDDQFSVERPDGSNFTLKIRSTKLEDSAMYFCASTPNAVGEKLFFGSGTQLSVL.

CDR3 sequence: CASSKTASSYEQYF. Written as DNA, the CDR3 is TGTGCCAGCAGCAAGACAGCGAGCTCCTACGAGCAGTACTTC. V usage is TRBV7-3 and J usage is TRBJ2-7; weak D call: TRBD1 (5 bases). Germline V gene data show CDR1 as SGHTA and CDR2 as FQGTGA. The CDR3 runs 14 residues. Trimming took 5 bases from V and 0 from J, leaving 11 bases between them.

The V call is TRBV11-3, the J call TRBJ2-3; D remains unclear. The germline CDR1 and CDR2 sequences are SGHNT and YENEEA. This CDR3 comprises 14 residues. V gave up 2 bases and J gave up 1 base, with 7 bases separating them. The CDR3 is CASSLHGGTDTQYF. The CDR3 region has the DNA TGTGCCAGCAGCTTACATGGCGGCACAGATACGCAGTATTTT.

The gene calls are TRBV11-2 and TRBJ2-1; 8 bases fit TRBD2. This CDR3 contains 16 residues. Germline V lookup: CDR1 SGHAT, CDR2 FQNNGV. The ends lost 1 base at V and 9 bases at J; junction bases unmatched: 11. Written as DNA, the CDR3 is TGTGCCAGCAGCTTAGTGCTAGGGCTAGCGGGCGGTGAGCAGTTCTTC. This sequence encodes CASSLVLGLAGGEQFF.

V gene TRBV6-2 or TRBV6-3 combines with J gene TRBJ2-1, with D possibly TRBD1 on 6 matching bases. V gave up 1 base and J gave up 4 bases, with 11 bases separating them. In germline, CDR1 is MNHEY, CDR2 SVGEGT. The CDR3 sequence is 15 residues long. CDR3 loop: CASSYWGTLYNEQFF. For the CDR3, the DNA is TGTGCCAGCAGTTACTGGGGGACACTATACAATGAGCAGTTCTTC.

This rearrangement joins TRBV3-1 (or the pseudogene TRBV3-2) to TRBJ2-5; D ambiguous. In germline, CDR1 is LGHDT, CDR2 YNNKEL (reference sequence). CDR3 length: 15 amino acids. V lost 4 bases and J 2 bases, leaving 14 bases between the germline ends. Written as DNA, the CDR3 is TGTGCCAGCAGCCTACAGCCCCAGGCACAAGAGACCCAGTACTTC. Translation: CASSLQPQAQETQYF.

The chain has TRBV27 and TRBJ1-2; D ambiguous. CDR3 length equals 15 residues. Trimming pared 2 bases from V and 1 base from J, leaving 11 bases between. Per germline, CDR1 MNHEY and CDR2 SMNVEV (reference sequence). For the CDR3, the DNA is TGTGCCAGCAGTTTAAACAGCCTCTATAACTATGGCTACACCTTC. As protein: CASSLNSLYNYGYTF.

The genes are TRBV6-5 and TRBJ1-3; TRBD1 is a possible D gene (6 bases). In germline, CDR1 is MNHEY, CDR2 SVGAGI. The CDR3 is made up of 13 amino acids. Trimming removed 7 bases at V and 11 bases at J, with 18 bases between. The CDR3 DNA is TGTGCCAGCATCCCGGACAGCGGGCGTGCCATATATTTT. This encodes CASIPDSGRAIYF.

V and J are TRBV18 and TRBJ1-2; 8 nucleotides line up with TRBD1. The ends lost 8 bases at V and 8 bases at J; junction bases unmatched: 19. This CDR3 contains 16 residues. Per the germline V gene, CDR1 is KGHSH and CDR2 is LQKENI. CDR3 nucleotide sequence: TGTGCCAGCGCTTCCCAGGGGGCGGTCGGCCTGAAAGGCTACACCTTC. The encoded protein is CASASQGAVGLKGYTF.

V usage is TRBV7-2 and J usage is TRBJ1-5; TRBD1 aligns across 8 bases. The CDR3 is 15 amino acids. The V gene end was trimmed by 5 bases and the J gene end by 1 base; junction bases not matched to a gene: 4. Germline assignment: CDR1 SGHTA and CDR2 FQGNSA. CDR3 region: CASSPGTGSNQPQHF. The CDR3 DNA follows: TGTGCCAGCAGCCCAGGGACAGGCAGCAATCAGCCCCAGCATTTT.

V is TRBV12-3 or TRBV12-4 and J is TRBJ1-2; TRBD1 is a possible D gene (5 bases). The length of the CDR3 is 13 residues. V was clipped by 7 bases and J by 7 bases, with 16 bases between them. CDR3 protein: CASKGRDYSGYTF. In nucleotides, the CDR3 is TGTGCCAGCAAGGGCAGGGATTACTCTGGCTACACCTTC.

This clone occurred once. The chain links TRBV6-2 or TRBV6-3 to TRBJ2-5, with D possibly being TRBD2 (6 bases). Germline CDR1 is MNHEY and CDR2 is SVGEGT. The CDR3 is 16 residues long. V was cut by 3 bases and J by 5 bases, with 19 bases left in between. The DNA for the CDR3 is TGTGCCAGCAGTTATAGGTCCAGCGGGTTTTTGGAGACCCAGTACTTC. Amino acids: CASSYRSSGFLETQYF.

This sequence joins TRBV9 and TRBJ2-1; TRBD2 agrees at 10 bases. CDR3 size: 17 residues. Trimming removed 5 bases from V and 8 bases from J; junction bases left unmatched: 16. CDR1 and CDR2 from the germline V gene are SGDLS and YYNGEE. The CDR3 bases are TGTGCCAGCAGTGGGACAGTGGGACTAGCGATCCACGATGAGCAGTTCTTC. It translates to CASSGTVGLAIHDEQFF. The full variable domain, with the rest looked up from reference TRBV9 and TRBJ2-1, is DSGVTQTPKHLITATGQRVTLRCSPRSGDLSVYWYQQSLDQGLQFLIQYYNGEERAKGNILERFSAQQFPDLHSELNLSSLELGDSALYFCASSGTVGLAIHDEQFFGPGTRLTVL.

The V call is TRBV7-9, the J call TRBJ2-5, with 11 bases aligning to TRBD1. CDR3 length: 15 amino acids. Germline assignment: CDR1 SEHNR and CDR2 FQNEAQ (reference sequence). The V segment lost 2 bases and the J segment 5 bases; nucleotides outside the gene matches: 4. The CDR3 coding sequence is TGTGCCAGCAGCTTAACTAGGACAGGGGGCGAGACCCAGTACTTC. This codes for CASSLTRTGGETQYF.

The gene calls are TRBV3-1 (or the pseudogene TRBV3-2) and TRBJ1-4; possible D gene TRBD1, 5 bases. Trimming stripped 0 bases from V and 10 bases from J, with 15 bases between. The CDR3 runs to 15 residues. Germline V gene sequence: CDR1 LGHDT, CDR2 YNNKEL (reference sequence). Here the CDR3 reads CASSQEASVGVKLFF. The CDR3, as DNA: TGTGCCAGCAGCCAAGAGGCGTCCGTGGGGGTAAAACTGTTTTTT.

The chain recombines TRBV19 with TRBJ1-5; D is possibly TRBD1 (6 bases). V gave up 4 bases and J gave up 1 base, with 26 bases separating them. The CDR3 contains 20 residues. The germline CDR1 and CDR2 sequences are LNHDA and SQIVND (reference sequence). The CDR3 is CASSTSHAGTPTGSNQPQHF. CDR3 sequence (DNA): TGTGCCAGTAGTACCTCACACGCCGGGACACCCACAGGGAGCAATCAGCCCCAGCATTTT.

The rearrangement joins TRBV7-3 to TRBJ2-7; perhaps TRBD2 as D (6 bases). CDR1 is SGHTA, CDR2 FQGTGA, per germline. V was pared by 1 base and J by 13 bases, with 23 bases between. This CDR3 spans 15 amino acids. The CDR3: CASSLNAGLTVGVYF. The CDR3 DNA sequence: TGTGCCAGCAGCTTAAACGCGGGACTGACCGTCGGGGTCTACTTC.

The V call is TRBV6-5, the J call TRBJ2-4; D is uncertain. Per the germline V gene, CDR1 is MNHEY and CDR2 is SVGAGI. V lost 6 bases and J lost 2, with 14 bases in between. The CDR3 length is 15 residues. CDR3 DNA: TGTGCCAGCAGCTCCCTAATCGCGCCCAAAAACATTCAGTACTTC. It yields the protein CASSSLIAPKNIQYF.

This sequence joins TRBV6-5 and TRBJ2-5; D is unclear. Between the trimmed V and J ends, which lost 6 bases and 5 bases, there was a span of 13 bases. The CDR3 covers 13 residues. Looked up from germline, CDR1 is MNHEY and CDR2 is SVGAGI. DNA of the CDR3: TGTGCCAGCAGCCCAATCAACGAGGAGACCCAGTACTTC. Its protein product is CASSPINEETQYF.

This chain connects TRBV4-1 to TRBJ1-2; TRBD1 is a possible D gene (5 bases). Trimming removed 1 base from V and 8 bases from J, with 17 bases in between. Germline V gene data show CDR1 as MGHRA and CDR2 as YSYEKL. The CDR3 length is 15 residues. The CDR3 DNA reads as TGCGCCAGCAGCCAAGCTGAGGGGTTGACGATGGGCTACACCTTC. Its translation: CASSQAEGLTMGYTF.

The genes are TRBV2 and TRBJ2-3; D gene uncertain. The CDR3 runs to 13 residues. Germline V gene data show CDR1 as SNHLY and CDR2 as FYNNEI. Trimming pared 10 bases from V and 1 base from J, leaving 12 bases between. The CDR3 reads CAIRKSRTDTQYF. The CDR3 DNA sequence: TGTGCCATCCGAAAGTCCCGCACAGATACGCAGTATTTT.

J is TRBJ1-6 and V is TRBV18; D is perhaps TRBD1 (6 bases). V was cut by 2 bases and J by 7 bases, with 15 bases left in between. Per germline, CDR1 KGHSH and CDR2 LQKENI. The CDR3 consists of 16 residues. CDR3 sequence (DNA): TGTGCCAGCTCACCAAGGGCAGGGGTAGAGAATTCACCCCTCCACTTT. This codes for CASSPRAGVENSPLHF. The complete variable domain, with remaining parts taken from reference TRBV18 and TRBJ1-6, reads NAGVMQNPRHLVRRRGQEARLRCSPMKGHSHVYWYRQLPEEGLKFMVYLQKENIIDESGMPKERFSAEFPKEGPSILRIQQVVRGDSAAYFCASSPRAGVENSPLHFGNGTRLTVT.

This clone was picked up one time. J is TRBJ2-7 and V is TRBV14; possible D gene TRBD1, 5 bases. In germline, CDR1 is SGHDN, CDR2 FVKESK. This CDR3 spans 14 amino acids. V lost 0 bases, J lost 6 bases, and 12 bases lay in between. The chain's CDR3 is CASSQDPVGAEQYF. The DNA for the CDR3 is TGTGCCAGCAGCCAAGATCCTGTAGGGGCCGAGCAGTACTTC.

The rearrangement links TRBV5-1 to TRBJ2-3; 10 bases match TRBD2. The V gene's germline CDR1 is SGHRS and CDR2 YFSETQ. V lost 4 bases, J lost 1 base, and 3 bases stayed unmatched. The CDR3 extends over 15 amino acids. In DNA form, the CDR3 reads TGCGCCAGCAGCCCTGGACTAGCGGGCACAGATACGCAGTATTTT. It translates to CASSPGLAGTDTQYF.

V and J are TRBV5-5 and TRBJ2-5; 11 bases line up with TRBD2. Germline V gene lookup returns CDR1 SGHKS and CDR2 YYEKEE (reference sequence). Trimming cost V 4 bases and J 2 bases; bases outside gene matches: 4. The CDR3 runs 15 residues. CDR3 amino acids: CASSRGLAAQETQYF. As DNA, the CDR3 is TGTGCCAGCAGCCGGGGACTAGCGGCGCAAGAGACCCAGTACTTC.

CDR3 in amino acids: CASSQVPGTSEGYTF. The CDR3 DNA reads TGCGCCAGCAGCCAAGTTCCCGGGACAAGCGAAGGCTACACCTTC. This chain connects TRBV4-3 to TRBJ1-2, with a tentative D call TRBD1 (6 bases). CDR3 size: 15 residues. CDR1 LGHNA and CDR2 YSLEER come from the germline V gene. Trimming took 1 base from V and 8 from J, leaving 17 bases between them.

Only a few counts were recorded for this clone. The chain joins TRBV14 to TRBJ2-5; unclear D gene. V gave up 1 base and J gave up 5 bases, with 2 bases separating them. CDR3 length: 11 residues. The germline CDR1 and CDR2 sequences are SGHDN and FVKESK. CDR3 protein: CASSQVETQYF. The CDR3 DNA follows: TGTGCCAGCAGCCAAGTGGAGACCCAGTACTTC. Using reference TRBV14 and TRBJ2-5 for the parts outside the CDR3, the full variable domain is EAGVTQFPSHSVIEKGQTVTLRCDPISGHDNLYWYRRVMGKEIKFLLHFVKESKQDESGMPNNRFLAERTGGTYSTLKVQPAELEDSGVYFCASSQVETQYFGPGTRLLVL.

The gene calls are TRBV3-1 (or the pseudogene TRBV3-2) and TRBJ2-1; 8 positions match TRBD2. This CDR3 is built from 13 residues. V was clipped by 8 bases and J by 8 bases; unmatched bases: 8. Germline-derived CDR1 and CDR2 are LGHDT and YNNKEL (reference sequence). The CDR3 loop reads CASGGTSKHEQFF. The CDR3 DNA reads as TGTGCCAGCGGAGGGACTAGTAAACATGAGCAGTTCTTC.